This T cell receptor beta chain appears in the sequencing data of a study of CD4 and CD8 cells across lung adenocarcinoma regions. Germline lookup yields CDR1 WNHNN and CDR2 SYGVQD (reference sequence). V was clipped by 7 bases and J by 1 base; unmatched bases: 6. This CDR3 has 14 amino acids. The table lists this clonotype with a few counts. TCRdb re-derived calls from the PCR reads in MiXCR, one entry per CDR3 protein. Here the sample spans about 11,000 distinct CDR3 sequences, about 59% being singletons. Donors had localized lung adenocarcinoma, a non-small cell lung cancer. The specimen was CD8+ T cells from the margin of a lung tumor. The rearrangement joins TRBV10-1 to TRBJ1-1; 7 nucleotides line up with TRBD1. This clonotype originated in a male donor with lung adenocarcinoma. The CD4 and CD8 labels of this study may be unreliable. The CDR3 spells CASTRDSTNTEAFF. The CDR3 bases are TGCGCCAGCACTCGGGACAGCACGAACACTGAAGCTTTCTTT.